Listed here are 2 T cell receptor beta chains from one sample, sequenced in a study of identical twins. TCRdb used MiXCR to reprocess the 5' RACE reads, holding one entry per CDR3 protein. The table has fewer than 900,000 distinct CDR3 sequences, roughly 18% seen once. The same data also went into a second study, on T cells expressing NK-cell markers.

The sample taken for sequencing was PBMCs. The receptors originated from a woman under 30 in good health.

The chain recombines TRBV7-8 with TRBJ2-3; TRBD2 matches 10 bases. CDR1 and CDR2 (germline): SGHVS, FQNEAQ. J lost 2 bases, V lost 5 bases, and 4 bases had no gene match. The CDR3 runs to 15 residues. Here the CDR3 DNA reads TGTGCCAGCAGCGTTAGCGGGGGGACCACAGATACGCAGTATTTT. It codes for CASSVSGGTTDTQYF. Full variable domain (rest looked up from reference TRBV7-8 and TRBJ2-3): GAGVSQSPRYKVAKRGQDVALRCDPISGHVSLFWYQQALGQGPEFLTYFQNEAQLDKSGLPSDRFFAERPEGSVSTLKIQRTQQEDSAVYLCASSVSGGTTDTQYFGPGTRLTVL.

This clonotype was seen at least ten times. This chain connects TRBV6-5 to TRBJ1-1; 8 positions match TRBD1. This CDR3 region has 17 residues. With V trimmed by 3 bases and J by 4 bases, 13 bases remained unmatched. In germline, CDR1 is MNHEY, CDR2 SVGAGI. This CDR3 is CASSYYGSRGLGTEAFF. For the CDR3, the DNA is TGTGCCAGCAGTTATTATGGCTCCAGGGGGCTAGGCACTGAAGCTTTCTTT.